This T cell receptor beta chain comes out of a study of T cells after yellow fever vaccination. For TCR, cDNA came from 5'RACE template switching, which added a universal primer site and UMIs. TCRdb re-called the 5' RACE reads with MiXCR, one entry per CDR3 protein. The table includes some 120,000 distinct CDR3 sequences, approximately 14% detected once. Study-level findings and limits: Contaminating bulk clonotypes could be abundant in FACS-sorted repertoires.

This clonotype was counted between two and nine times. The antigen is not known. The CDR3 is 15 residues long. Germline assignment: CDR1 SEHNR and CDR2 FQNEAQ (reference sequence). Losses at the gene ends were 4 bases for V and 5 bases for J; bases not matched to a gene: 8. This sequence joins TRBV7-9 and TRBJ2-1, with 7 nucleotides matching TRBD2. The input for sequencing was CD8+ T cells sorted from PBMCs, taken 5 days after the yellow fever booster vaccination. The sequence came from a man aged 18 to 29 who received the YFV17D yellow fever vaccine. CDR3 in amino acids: CASSWKARGDNEQFF. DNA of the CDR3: TGTGCCAGCAGCTGGAAAGCCCGGGGGGACAATGAGCAGTTCTTC. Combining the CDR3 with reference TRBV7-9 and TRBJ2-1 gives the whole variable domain DTGVSQNPRHKITKRGQNVTFRCDPISEHNRLYWYRQTLGQGPEFLTYFQNEAQLEKSRLLSDRFSAERPKGSFSTLEIQRTEQGDSAMYLCASSWKARGDNEQFFGPGTRLTVL.